This T cell receptor beta chain was recorded in a study of human T cells and chemical hapten exposure. With respect to this clonotype: Its antigen is unidentified.

V lost 0 bases and J lost 6, with 17 bases in between. Germline CDR1 SEHNR, CDR2 FQNEAQ (reference sequence). The CDR3 length is 16 residues. Study findings and constraints: More PT1 expanded TCRs went with higher patch test scores. Significantly greater numbers of large CDR3 similarity clusters came from expanded TCRs than from controls.

Specified time point: patch test 3, about 24 weeks after DPC sensitization. The sample's treatment: therapeutic diphenylcyclopropenone sensitization with weekly scalp DPC. TCRdb fed the RACE reads into MiXCR, producing one record per CDR3 protein. The sample includes some 84,000 distinct CDR3 sequences, 10% to 14% of them seen just once. This material consisted of whole blood, taken in connection with sensitization to the hapten diphenylcyclopropenone (DPC). The V gene is TRBV7-9, the J gene TRBJ1-2; D unresolved. The clonotype comes from a woman between 50 and 59 years old with alopecia areata. Some clones in this sample may be carry-over from other donors' samples. The CDR3 bases are TGTGCCAGCAGCTTAGCGTGGGCAGTAGAGGGAGATGGCTACACCTTC. Translating gives CASSLAWAVEGDGYTF.